A single sample is the source of the 21 T cell receptor beta chains below, sequenced in a study of OX40 agonist ivuxolimab in advanced cancers. Assay: immunoSEQ multiplex PCR; the TCRdb copy retains only in-frame clones and omits some. The sample carries over 90,000 clones, about nine tenths recorded once. Sequenced here: CD4+ or CD8+ T cells sorted from blood, sampled in a trial of the OX40 agonist ivuxolimab. These receptors were collected from an adult with an advanced solid tumor such as melanoma, head and neck, liver or kidney cancer.

This chain connects TRBV15 to TRBJ1-4; D is undetermined. The CDR3 consists of 17 residues. The V end lost 0 bases, the J end lost 0 bases, and 11 bases lay between the germline ends. Germline lookup yields CDR1 LNHNV and CDR2 YYDKDF (reference sequence). CDR3 amino acids: CATSRDGQPTTNEKLFF. The CDR3 DNA sequence: TGTGCCACCAGCAGAGACGGCCAGCCAACAACTAATGAAAAACTGTTTTTT.

The V call is TRBV12-5, the J call TRBJ2-5; 8 bases align to TRBD1. The J segment lost 3 bases and the V segment lost 1 base, leaving 4 bases of the junction unmatched. CDR3 length: 15 amino acids. Germline CDR1 reads LGHNT; CDR2 reads FRNRAP. CDR3 protein: CASGLGQGAKETQYF. The CDR3 nucleotides read TGTGCTAGTGGTTTGGGTCAGGGGGCAAAAGAGACCCAGTACTTC.

The chain couples TRBV7-3 to TRBJ1-2; TRBD1 is a possible D gene (6 bases). Trimming took off 0 bases at V and 0 bases at J, with 14 bases between the two ends. The CDR3 has 17 amino acids. Germline lookup yields CDR1 SGHTA and CDR2 FQGTGA. Here the CDR3 DNA reads TGTGCCAGCAGCTTAACCGCAACCAGGGGCGCTAACTATGGCTACACCTTC. Protein product: CASSLTATRGANYGYTF.

V gene TRBV2 combines with J gene TRBJ1-4; D not certain. Trimming took off 7 bases at V and 0 bases at J, with 9 bases between the two ends. Germline-derived CDR1 and CDR2 are SNHLY and FYNNEI. The CDR3 is 14 amino acids. The CDR3 nucleotides read TGTGCCAGCACTAGACTTACAACTAATGAAAAACTGTTTTTT. Encoded protein: CASTRLTTNEKLFF.

The chain joins TRBV5-4 to TRBJ1-5; 9 bases map to TRBD1. This CDR3 contains 13 residues. Germline CDR1 reads SGHNT; CDR2 reads YYREEE (reference sequence). Trimming took 5 bases from V and 7 from J; bases not matched to a gene: 4. The CDR3 sequence is CASSWDREQPQHF. As DNA, the CDR3 is TGTGCCAGCAGTTGGGACAGGGAACAGCCCCAGCATTTT.

The V and J genes are TRBV10-3 and TRBJ1-5; 10 bases are shared with TRBD1. CDR3 length equals 14 residues. CDR1 is ENHRY and CDR2 is SYGVKD in the germline V gene. With V trimmed by 8 bases and J by 5 bases, 6 bases remained unmatched. CDR3: CAISGQGGDQPQHF. As DNA, the CDR3 is TGTGCCATCTCTGGACAGGGGGGGGATCAGCCCCAGCATTTT.

This clone came up once. The V and J genes are TRBV10-3 and TRBJ2-2; a weak D match, TRBD1 (6 bases). CDR3 length equals 15 residues. Germline CDR1 ENHRY, CDR2 SYGVKD. Trimming took off 5 bases at V and 4 bases at J, with 14 bases between the two ends. In DNA form, the CDR3 reads TGTGCCATCAGTAGCATCGGACAGACCACCGGGGAGCTGTTTTTT. This translates into CAISSIGQTTGELFF.

This rearrangement joins TRBV6-5 to TRBJ1-2, with D tentatively TRBD1 (6 bases). The CDR3 totals 12 residues. Germline V CDR1 and CDR2: MNHEY, SVGAGI. V was pared by 5 bases and J by 8 bases, with 12 bases between. The CDR3 nucleotides read TGTGCCAGCAGTAACAGGGTTGTCGGCTACACCTTC. Its translation: CASSNRVVGYTF.

The rearrangement links TRBV10-3 to TRBJ2-1, with TRBD2 as a possible D gene (5 bases). Germline V gene lookup returns CDR1 ENHRY and CDR2 SYGVKD. The CDR3 is 19 amino acids. V shed 2 bases and J shed 0 bases, with 20 bases lying between them. Written as DNA, the CDR3 is TGTGCCATCAGTGAGCCTCCCCCCAGGACTTCTAGCTCCTACAATGAGCAGTTCTTC. It codes for CAISEPPPRTSSSYNEQFF.

This clone was seen just once. V is TRBV6-1 and J is TRBJ2-1, with D unresolved. Germline V gene sequence: CDR1 MNHNS, CDR2 SASEGT. This CDR3 is built from 12 residues. Between the trimmed V and J ends, which lost 8 bases and 3 bases, there was a span of 8 bases. CDR3 nucleotides: TGTGCCAGCGGATCACTCTACAATGAGCAGTTCTTC. This sequence encodes CASGSLYNEQFF.

This sequence joins TRBV5-6 and TRBJ2-7, with D uncertain. CDR3 length equals 12 residues. Germline assignment: CDR1 SGHDT and CDR2 YYEEEE. Deletions cut 0 bases from V and 5 bases from J, with 6 bases between. The CDR3 DNA follows: TGTGCCAGCAGCTTGGTTGGAGACGAGCAGTACTTC. It is translated as CASSLVGDEQYF.

The DNA of the CDR3 is TGCGCCAGCAGCCATCCGGACAGGGCGGCCACTGAAGCTTTCTTT. This codes for CASSHPDRAATEAFF. The gene calls are TRBV4-1 and TRBJ1-1, with TRBD1 identical over 8 bases. The CDR3 covers 15 residues. Germline CDR1 and CDR2: MGHRA and YSYEKL. Trimming cost V 3 bases and J 4 bases; bases outside gene matches: 7.

The V and J genes are TRBV14 and TRBJ2-5, with 9 bases aligning to TRBD2. Germline values: CDR1 SGHDN, CDR2 FVKESK. The CDR3 is 15 residues long. With V trimmed by 4 bases and J by 4 bases, 7 bases remained unmatched. The CDR3 bases are TGTGCCAGCAGCCGGGGCGGGAGGGCCGCAGAGACCCAGTACTTC. It translates to CASSRGGRAAETQYF.

The rearrangement uses TRBV11-1 and TRBJ2-7, with D possibly TRBD1 on 6 matching bases. This CDR3 is 15 amino acids long. V shed 4 bases and J shed 0 bases, with 13 bases lying between them. In germline, CDR1 is SGHAT, CDR2 FQDESV (reference sequence). This CDR3 is CASSSGQPFSYEQYF. CDR3 nucleotides: TGTGCCAGCAGCTCCGGACAGCCATTCTCCTACGAGCAGTACTTC.

Only a few counts were recorded for this clone. CDR3 DNA: TGTGCCAGCAGCTTTTCAGCGGGGAACAATGAGCAGTTCTTC. Translation: CASSFSAGNNEQFF. The V and J genes are TRBV7-3 and TRBJ2-1; 7 bases match TRBD2. Germline V gene lookup returns CDR1 SGHTA and CDR2 FQGTGA. Trimming took 3 bases from V and 5 from J; bases not matched to a gene: 4. The CDR3 loop spans 14 amino acids.

The J gene is TRBJ1-2, the V gene TRBV15; D is possibly TRBD1 (6 bases). The CDR3 has 14 residues. The germline CDR1 and CDR2 sequences are LNHNV and YYDKDF (reference sequence). The V and J ends lost 5 bases and 8 bases respectively, with 18 bases between them. The CDR3 DNA reads as TGTGCCACCAGCCCCGAGGGGGGGTCTAAGGGCTACACCTTC. As protein: CATSPEGGSKGYTF.

The chain combines TRBV5-4 with TRBJ1-2, with D maybe TRBD1 (5 bases). CDR1 is SGHNT, CDR2 YYREEE, per germline (reference sequence). V shed 4 bases and J shed 5 bases, with 15 bases lying between them. The CDR3 totals 14 residues. CDR3: CASSLRTGGYGYTF. Written as DNA, the CDR3 is TGTGCCAGCAGCCTGAGAACAGGCGGTTATGGCTACACCTTC.

The V gene is TRBV5-6, the J gene TRBJ1-6, with D tentatively TRBD1 (5 bases). V lost 3 bases and J lost 9, with 16 bases in between. Germline CDR1 is SGHDT and CDR2 is YYEEEE. The CDR3 covers 15 residues. The CDR3 loop reads CASSSDNTGASPLHF. The CDR3 nucleotides are TGTGCCAGCAGCTCAGATAACACTGGGGCTTCACCCCTCCACTTT.

The chain joins TRBV5-5 to TRBJ2-2, with D tentatively TRBD1 (6 bases). The CDR3 sequence is 16 residues long. Germline assignment: CDR1 SGHKS and CDR2 YYEKEE (reference sequence). V lost 4 bases to trimming and J lost 7 bases, with 20 bases between them. The CDR3 nucleotides are TGTGCCAGCAGCCACCCGACAGGTGTTGGTTACGGGGAGCTGTTTTTT. Translated: CASSHPTGVGYGELFF.

This rearrangement joins TRBV11-2 to TRBJ2-5; possibly TRBD1 for D (6 bases). The germline V gene has CDR1 SGHAT and CDR2 FQNNGV. V lost 4 bases, J lost 12 bases, and 12 bases lay in between. CDR3 length: 11 residues. The CDR3 sequence: CASSSYRDKYF. The CDR3, as DNA: TGTGCCAGCAGCTCCTACAGGGATAAGTACTTC.

Turning to this clone: At one boundary the junction diverges from the germline segment, which might be a read error. The chain couples TRBV6-1 to TRBJ1-5; D is perhaps TRBD1 (6 bases). The CDR3 is 16 amino acids. Germline CDR1 reads MNHNS; CDR2 reads SASEGT. The CDR3 DNA reads TGTGCCAGCCGTGAATCACAGGGATATAGCAATCAGCCCCAGCATTTT. Translating it yields CASRESQGYSNQPQHF.